One sample yielded the 22 T cell receptor beta chains listed below, sequenced in a study of long-term antiretroviral therapy in people with HIV. immunoSEQ v3.0 was run at survey level. The protocol was immunoSEQ multiplex PCR, while the TCRdb copy is restricted to in-frame clones and leaves out a portion. The sample comprises around 26,000 clones, roughly three quarters of which are singletons, and almost 5% rests with the top ten. Material: unsorted PBMCs, obtained 0.5 years after starting antiretroviral therapy. Receptors originate from a woman aged 40-49 years with HIV.

The chain has TRBV7-8 and TRBJ1-3; TRBD1 might be the D (6 bases). Per the germline V gene, CDR1 is SGHVS and CDR2 is FQNEAQ. CDR3 size: 16 residues. Between the trimmed V and J ends, which lost 0 bases and 0 bases, there was a span of 9 bases. CDR3 nucleotide sequence: TGTGCCAGCAGCTTAGCTACAGGGAACTCTGGAAACACCATATATTTT. Protein product: CASSLATGNSGNTIYF.

The chain couples TRBV19 to TRBJ1-1, with D maybe TRBD1 (5 bases). Looked up from germline, CDR1 is LNHDA and CDR2 is SQIVND (reference sequence). V lost 2 bases and J lost 4, with 11 bases in between. CDR3 size: 14 residues. The CDR3: CASSIRGEVTEAFF. Written as DNA, the CDR3 is TGTGCCAGTAGTATACGGGGGGAAGTCACTGAAGCTTTCTTT.

CDR3: CASGLLGEQFF. The DNA of the CDR3 is TGTGCTAGTGGTTTGTTGGGTGAGCAGTTCTTC. The chain links TRBV12-5 to TRBJ2-1; no definite D call. V lost 2 bases to trimming and J lost 9 bases, with 5 bases between them. Germline CDR1 reads LGHNT; CDR2 reads FRNRAP. CDR3 length: 11 residues. Using reference TRBV12-5 and TRBJ2-1 for the parts outside the CDR3, the full variable domain is DARVTQTPRHKVTEMGQEVTMRCQPILGHNTVFWYRQTMMQGLELLAYFRNRAPLDDSGMPKDRFSAEMPDATLATLKIQPSEPRDSAVYFCASGLLGEQFFGPGTRLTVL.

The chain couples TRBV11-2 to TRBJ1-4; D is ambiguous. The V gene's germline CDR1 is SGHAT and CDR2 FQNNGV. Trimming removed 2 bases from V and 7 bases from J, with 8 bases in between. The CDR3 runs 13 residues. Written as DNA, the CDR3 is TGTGCCAGCAGCTTATTTTCGGCTGAAAAACTGTTTTTT. Protein sequence: CASSLFSAEKLFF.

V is TRBV5-4 and J is TRBJ1-4; 7 bases align to TRBD1. V was pared by 4 bases and J by 8 bases, with 5 bases of the junction left unmatched. The V gene's germline CDR1 is SGHNT and CDR2 YYREEE (reference sequence). The CDR3 has 13 amino acids. The CDR3 DNA sequence: TGTGCCAGCAGCCCCGACAGGGACGAAAAACTGTTTTTT. It is translated as CASSPDRDEKLFF.

In this sample, this clone turned up a few times. This chain links TRBV15 with TRBJ1-4, with D possibly being TRBD1 (5 bases). V lost 1 base, J lost 0 bases, and 12 bases lay in between. The CDR3 spans 17 residues. The V gene's germline CDR1 is LNHNV and CDR2 YYDKDF (reference sequence). The CDR3 region is CATSRAIGTATNEKLFF. The CDR3 DNA is TGTGCCACCAGCAGAGCTATTGGGACTGCAACTAATGAAAAACTGTTTTTT.

This chain connects TRBV10-2 to TRBJ2-5; TRBD2 matches at 9 bases. From germline, CDR1 is WSHSY and CDR2 SAAADI. The CDR3 is 15 amino acids. The trim removed 5 bases at V and 1 base at J, leaving 5 bases unmatched. The chain's CDR3 is CASSRVAGAQETQYF. The DNA of the CDR3 is TGCGCCAGCAGTAGGGTAGCGGGGGCCCAAGAGACCCAGTACTTC.

The V gene is TRBV7-9, the J gene TRBJ2-2; TRBD2 matches 14 bases. Germline V gives CDR1 SEHNR, CDR2 FQNEAQ (reference sequence). CDR3 size: 19 residues. V lost 6 bases and J lost 4; bases outside the gene matches: 13. The CDR3 reads CASSSPGLAGALSTGELFF. Written as DNA, the CDR3 is TGTGCCAGCAGTTCACCGGGACTAGCGGGGGCGCTAAGCACCGGGGAGCTGTTTTTT.

The rearrangement links TRBV4-1 to TRBJ1-5; D may be TRBD1 (5 bases). Looked up from germline, CDR1 is MGHRA and CDR2 is YSYEKL. This CDR3 contains 15 residues. Trimming took off 0 bases at V and 8 bases at J, with 14 bases between the two ends. DNA for the CDR3: TGCGCCAGCAGCCAAGATTTGGGGGGAGGAAAGCCCCAGCATTTT. Protein sequence: CASSQDLGGGKPQHF.

V and J are TRBV11-3 and TRBJ1-6; D is undetermined. V was shortened by 2 bases and J by 9 bases, with 8 bases between the two germline ends. CDR1 and CDR2 from the germline V gene are SGHNT and YENEEA. This CDR3 is 13 amino acids long. The CDR3 DNA sequence: TGTGCCAGCAGCTTACCGGGATCTTCACCCCTCCACTTT. Protein sequence: CASSLPGSSPLHF.

J is TRBJ1-1 and V is TRBV19; D possibly corresponds to TRBD1 (6 bases). The V end was cut by 5 bases, the J end by 2 bases, with 12 bases between. The germline V gene encodes CDR1 LNHDA and CDR2 SQIVND (reference sequence). This CDR3 is built from 14 residues. CDR3 residues: CASSPSGGNTEAFF. The CDR3 DNA sequence: TGTGCCAGTAGTCCCTCGGGGGGCAACACTGAAGCTTTCTTT. Complete variable domain (other parts from reference TRBV19 and TRBJ1-1): DGGITQSPKYLFRKEGQNVTLSCEQNLNHDAMYWYRQDPGQGLRLIYYSQIVNDFQKGDIAEGYSVSREKKESFPLTVTSAQKNPTAFYLCASSPSGGNTEAFFGQGTRLTVV.

The rearrangement links TRBV7-2 to TRBJ2-7, with D tentatively TRBD1 (6 bases). In germline, CDR1 is SGHTA, CDR2 FQGNSA. V lost 1 base to trimming and J lost 3 bases, with 13 bases between them. This CDR3 is 15 amino acids long. Written as DNA, the CDR3 is TGTGCCAGCAGCTTAGGGACAGTATCTGTCTACGAGCAGTACTTC. This translates into CASSLGTVSVYEQYF.

The table lists this clone with a few counts. The chain uses TRBV7-9 and TRBJ1-6, with a possible D match to TRBD1 (6 bases). CDR3 length equals 13 residues. V was cut by 6 bases and J by 9 bases, with 12 bases left in between. Germline V CDR1 and CDR2: SEHNR, FQNEAQ (reference sequence). CDR3 nucleotide sequence: TGTGCCAGCAGTTCACAGGGACTTTCACCCCTCCACTTT. This gives the protein CASSSQGLSPLHF.

The rearrangement links TRBV28 to TRBJ1-2; D unresolved. The CDR3 is 15 amino acids. Per the germline V gene, CDR1 is MDHEN and CDR2 is SYDVKM. V lost 3 bases and J 4 bases, leaving 15 bases between the germline ends. The CDR3 nucleotides are TGTGCCAGCAGTTTCCCCCTCGGAAGGATCTATGGCTACACCTTC. Amino acids: CASSFPLGRIYGYTF.

Note on this clone: One end of the junction fails to match germline, which may point to a read error. The chain carries TRBV18 and TRBJ1-5, with 7 positions matching TRBD1. Germline V gene sequence: CDR1 KGHSH, CDR2 LQKENI. The CDR3 is 16 amino acids. CDR3 DNA sequence: TGTGCCAGCTCACCCGACAGGGAAACCAGTTTTCAGACCCAGCATTTT. Encoded protein: CASSPDRETSFQTQHF.

The V and J genes are TRBV19 and TRBJ1-5; no definite D call. V lost 3 bases and J lost 4, with 7 bases in between. In germline, CDR1 is LNHDA, CDR2 SQIVND (reference sequence). The CDR3 is 13 residues long. The CDR3 reads CASSIDINQPQHF. DNA for the CDR3: TGTGCCAGTAGTATTGACATTAATCAGCCCCAGCATTTT.

The rearrangement links TRBV19 to TRBJ1-5; D call uncertain. CDR3 length: 15 residues. From germline, CDR1 is LNHDA and CDR2 SQIVND (reference sequence). V gave up 3 bases and J gave up 3 bases, with 12 bases separating them. As DNA, the CDR3 is TGTGCCAGTAGTATCGGGAGGGTTGACAATCAGCCCCAGCATTTT. Protein: CASSIGRVDNQPQHF.

CDR3: CASSVLAGGQDTQYF. The CDR3 DNA reads TGTGCCAGCAGTGTACTAGCGGGGGGGCAAGATACGCAGTATTTT. This chain connects TRBV2 to TRBJ2-3, with TRBD2 matching over 13 bases. The V gene's germline CDR1 is SNHLY and CDR2 FYNNEI. V shed 4 bases, J shed 5 bases, and the junction held 3 bases outside the gene matches. The CDR3 is made up of 15 amino acids.

This clone came up once. This rearrangement joins TRBV5-8 to TRBJ1-2; D is undetermined. Germline V CDR1 and CDR2: SGHTS, YDEGEE. The CDR3 length is 14 residues. The ends were cut back, 0 bases at V and 1 base at J, with 7 bases in the middle. The CDR3 spells CASSLEALNYGYTF. In DNA, the CDR3 is TGTGCCAGCAGCTTGGAAGCCCTTAACTATGGCTACACCTTC.

CDR3 sequence reads: CASSLSGGGDTQYF. In DNA form, the CDR3 reads TGTGCCAGCAGTTTAAGCGGGGGGGGTGATACGCAGTATTTT. This sequence joins TRBV28 and TRBJ2-3, with TRBD2 identical over 10 bases. The J segment lost 6 bases and the V segment lost 2 bases, leaving 2 bases of the junction unmatched. The CDR3 is made up of 14 amino acids. Germline V gene data show CDR1 as MDHEN and CDR2 as SYDVKM.

The V gene is TRBV29-1, the J gene TRBJ1-5; 9 nucleotides align to TRBD1. Trimming took 4 bases from V and 6 from J; bases not matched to a gene: 7. The germline V gene encodes CDR1 SQVTM and CDR2 ANQGSEA. This CDR3 comprises 14 residues. The CDR3 DNA sequence: TGCAGCGTTGGGGGACAGGGTTCCGGTCAGCCCCAGCATTTT. Its protein product is CSVGGQGSGQPQHF.

This clone appeared a few times. The genes are TRBV4-2 and TRBJ1-6; 8 bases align to TRBD1. Looked up from germline, CDR1 is LGHNA and CDR2 is YNFKEQ. This CDR3 spans 18 amino acids. V trimming: 0 bases; J trimming: 5 bases; junction bases outside the gene matches: 9. CDR3 loop: CASSQERVTGANNSPLHF. As DNA, the CDR3 is TGTGCCAGCAGCCAAGAGCGGGTGACAGGGGCCAATAATTCACCCCTCCACTTT.